The clone carrying this TCR beta chain was seen a single time. What it binds is not known. With a much larger clone just one base away, this may be a read error. The conserved final phenylalanine or tryptophan is absent from the CDR3, which likely points to a read error. The data were taken from a study of tumor and adjacent non-tumor tissue in lung cancer. Study-level points and caveats: In normal lung, the top 100 clones were significantly more dominant than in tumor.

This sample's RNA came from whole unsorted tissue. The library came from three nested PCR rounds adapted from ARM-PCR protocols. TCRdb called the multiplex PCR reads again in MiXCR, with one record for every CDR3 protein. This sample has approximately 90,000 distinct CDR3 sequences, with about 72% found just once. V lost 0 bases, J lost 5 bases, and 8 bases lay in between. The germline gives CDR1 DFQATT, CDR2 SNEGSKA (reference sequence). The CDR3 has 13 amino acids. The clonotype comes from a man aged 60 to 75 with non-small cell lung cancer. The chain couples TRBV20-1 to TRBJ2-1, with D hard to call. The sequencing input was lung tumor tissue. This CDR3 is CSARDRSHNEQFL. CDR3 in DNA: TGCAGTGCTAGAGATAGGAGCCACAATGAGCAGTTCCTC.